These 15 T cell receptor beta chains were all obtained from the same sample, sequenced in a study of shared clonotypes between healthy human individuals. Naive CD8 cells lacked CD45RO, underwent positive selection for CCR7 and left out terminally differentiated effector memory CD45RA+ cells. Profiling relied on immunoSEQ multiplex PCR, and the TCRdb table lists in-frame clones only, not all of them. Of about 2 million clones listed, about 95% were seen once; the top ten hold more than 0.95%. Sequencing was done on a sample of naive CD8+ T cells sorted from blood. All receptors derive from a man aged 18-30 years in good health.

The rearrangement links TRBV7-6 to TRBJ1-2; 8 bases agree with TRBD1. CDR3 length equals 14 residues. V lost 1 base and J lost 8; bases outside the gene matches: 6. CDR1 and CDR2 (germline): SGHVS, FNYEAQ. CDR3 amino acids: CASSLGQGSVGYTF. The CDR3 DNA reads TGTGCCAGCAGCTTAGGACAGGGGAGTGTCGGCTACACCTTC.

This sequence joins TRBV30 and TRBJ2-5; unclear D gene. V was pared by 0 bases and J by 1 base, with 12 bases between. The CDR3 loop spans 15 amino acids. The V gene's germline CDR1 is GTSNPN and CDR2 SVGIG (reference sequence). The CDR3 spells CAWSVLDSRQETQYF. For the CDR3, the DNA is TGTGCCTGGAGTGTACTCGACTCCCGCCAAGAGACCCAGTACTTC.

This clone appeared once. CDR3 protein: CASSTGTSSYEQYF. The CDR3 DNA is TGTGCCAGCAGCACAGGGACTTCCTCCTACGAGCAGTACTTC. The chain carries TRBV7-6 and TRBJ2-7; the D call may be TRBD1 or TRBD2 (6 bases each). The CDR3 extends over 14 amino acids. V was shortened by 5 bases and J by 0 bases, with 11 bases between the two germline ends. Germline CDR1 and CDR2: SGHVS and FNYEAQ.

The CDR3 spells CASSQERAGNEKLFF. Here the CDR3 DNA reads TGCGCCAGCAGCCAAGAAAGGGCCGGTAATGAAAAACTGTTTTTT. The V gene is TRBV4-3, the J gene TRBJ1-4; D ambiguous. The CDR3 covers 15 residues. The V end lost 0 bases, the J end lost 4 bases, and 9 bases lay between the germline ends. Germline V gene lookup returns CDR1 LGHNA and CDR2 YSLEER.

The CDR3 loop reads CASSSWTSGKTGEQFF. DNA of the CDR3: TGTGCCAGCAGTTCTTGGACTAGCGGGAAAACGGGTGAGCAGTTCTTC. V is TRBV6-5 and J is TRBJ2-1, with 12 bases aligning to TRBD2. V lost 4 bases and J lost 9; bases outside the gene matches: 10. The CDR3 has 16 residues. Germline CDR1 reads MNHEY; CDR2 reads SVGAGI.

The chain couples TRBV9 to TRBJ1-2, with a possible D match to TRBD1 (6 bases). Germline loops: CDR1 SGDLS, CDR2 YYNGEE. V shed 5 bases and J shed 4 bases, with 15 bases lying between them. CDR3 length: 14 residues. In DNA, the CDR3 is TGTGCCAGCAGTAGACCCGGGACAAGCTATGGCTACACCTTC. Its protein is CASSRPGTSYGYTF.

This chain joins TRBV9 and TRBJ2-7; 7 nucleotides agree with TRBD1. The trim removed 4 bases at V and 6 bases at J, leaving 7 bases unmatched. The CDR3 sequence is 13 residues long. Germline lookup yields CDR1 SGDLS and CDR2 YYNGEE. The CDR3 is CASSSQSGGEQYF. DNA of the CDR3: TGTGCCAGCAGCTCTCAATCAGGGGGCGAGCAGTACTTC.

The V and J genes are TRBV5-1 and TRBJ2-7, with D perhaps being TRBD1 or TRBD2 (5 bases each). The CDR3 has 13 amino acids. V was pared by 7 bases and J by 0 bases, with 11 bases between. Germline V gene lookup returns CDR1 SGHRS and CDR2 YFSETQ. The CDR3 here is CASGGQGSYEQYF. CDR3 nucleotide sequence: TGCGCCAGCGGCGGGCAGGGCTCCTACGAGCAGTACTTC.

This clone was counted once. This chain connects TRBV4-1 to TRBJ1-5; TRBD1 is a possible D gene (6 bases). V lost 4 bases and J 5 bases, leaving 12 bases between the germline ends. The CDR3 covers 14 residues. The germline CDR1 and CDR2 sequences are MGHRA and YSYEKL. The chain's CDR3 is CASSRERGDQPQHF. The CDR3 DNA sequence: TGCGCCAGCAGCCGCGAAAGGGGGGATCAGCCCCAGCATTTT.

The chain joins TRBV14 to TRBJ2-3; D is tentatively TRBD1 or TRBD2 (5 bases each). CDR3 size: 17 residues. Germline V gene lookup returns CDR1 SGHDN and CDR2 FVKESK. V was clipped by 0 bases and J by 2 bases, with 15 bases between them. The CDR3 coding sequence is TGTGCCAGCAGCCAAGATTACGGGGCAGACTACACAGATACGCAGTATTTT. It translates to CASSQDYGADYTDTQYF.

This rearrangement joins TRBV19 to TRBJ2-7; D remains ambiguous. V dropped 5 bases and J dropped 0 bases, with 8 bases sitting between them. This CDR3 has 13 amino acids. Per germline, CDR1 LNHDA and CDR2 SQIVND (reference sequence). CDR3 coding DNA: TGTGCCAGTAGTGGCGGATTCTCCTACGAGCAGTACTTC. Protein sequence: CASSGGFSYEQYF. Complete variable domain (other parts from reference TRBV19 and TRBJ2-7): DGGITQSPKYLFRKEGQNVTLSCEQNLNHDAMYWYRQDPGQGLRLIYYSQIVNDFQKGDIAEGYSVSREKKESFPLTVTSAQKNPTAFYLCASSGGFSYEQYFGPGTRLTVT.

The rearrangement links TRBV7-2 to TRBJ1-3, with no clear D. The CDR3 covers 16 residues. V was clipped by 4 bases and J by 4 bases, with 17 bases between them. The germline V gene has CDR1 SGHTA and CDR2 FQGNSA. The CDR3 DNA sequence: TGTGCCAGCAGCTCAACCCTCACTGGGATCGGAAACACCATATATTTT. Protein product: CASSSTLTGIGNTIYF.

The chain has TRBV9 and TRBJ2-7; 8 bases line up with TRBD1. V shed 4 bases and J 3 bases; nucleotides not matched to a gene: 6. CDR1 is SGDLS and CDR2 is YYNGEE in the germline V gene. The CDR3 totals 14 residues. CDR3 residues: CASSPTTGVYEQYF. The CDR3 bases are TGTGCCAGCAGCCCGACGACAGGGGTCTACGAGCAGTACTTC.

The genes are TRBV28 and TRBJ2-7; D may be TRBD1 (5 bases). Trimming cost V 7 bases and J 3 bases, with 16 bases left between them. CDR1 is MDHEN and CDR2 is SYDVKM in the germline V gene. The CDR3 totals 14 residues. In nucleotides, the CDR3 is TGTGCCAGCACCCCGGAGTGGGGCCTCTACGAGCAGTACTTC. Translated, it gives CASTPEWGLYEQYF.

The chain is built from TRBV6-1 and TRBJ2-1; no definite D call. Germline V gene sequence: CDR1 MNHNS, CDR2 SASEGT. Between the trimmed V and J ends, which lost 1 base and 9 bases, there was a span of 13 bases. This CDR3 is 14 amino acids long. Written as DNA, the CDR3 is TGTGCCAGCAGTGAAGGGGTTTTAGACGTTGAGCAGTTCTTC. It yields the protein CASSEGVLDVEQFF.